The entry that follows covers one TCR beta chain sequence. The sample belongs to a study of pediatric ulcerative colitis. Profiled with immunoSEQ multiplex PCR; TCRdb holds only in-frame clones, not every one. The sample yields tens of thousands of clones, roughly nine tenths seen once. Colonoscopy and blood draw happened at the same time. This receptor was identified in a boy between 10 and 17 years old with severe ulcerative colitis. Input material: blood.

CDR3 region: CASSLVTTDTQYF. The CDR3 bases are TGTGCCAGCAGCTTAGTGACGACAGATACGCAGTATTTT. The chain joins TRBV11-1 to TRBJ2-3, with unresolved D. The germline gives CDR1 SGHAT, CDR2 FQDESV (reference sequence). The V gene lost 1 base and the J gene lost 3 bases, with 5 bases spanning the gap. This CDR3 is 13 amino acids long.